Listed here are 28 T cell receptor beta chains from one sample, sequenced in a study of glioma-infiltrating T cells. Amplification of TCR alpha and beta CDR3 regions from RNA used iRepertoire nested multiplex PCR. TCRdb itself ran the multiplex PCR reads through MiXCR, one entry per CDR3 protein. The top ten clones hold 35% of a sample with approximately 100,000 distinct CDR3 sequences, around a quarter of them seen once. Material for sequencing was glioma tissue, nonneoplastic brain tissue, or PBMCs (not recorded which). The receptor set was obtained from a human donor with low-grade glioma or glioblastoma, undergoing nonglioma brain surgery, or in good health (not recorded which).

This clonotype was picked up many times. The rearrangement joins TRBV20-1 to TRBJ1-5; 12 bases match TRBD1. The trim removed 5 bases at V and 6 bases at J, leaving 14 bases unmatched. The CDR3 length is 17 residues. In germline, CDR1 is DFQATT, CDR2 SNEGSKA (reference sequence). In DNA form, the CDR3 reads TGCAGTGCTTCGATGGGGGGACAGGGGGCGCGGGCTCAGCCCCAGCATTTT. It is translated as CSASMGGQGARAQPQHF.

This clonotype has ten or more counts. The chain carries TRBV7-2 and TRBJ1-1; D is possibly TRBD1 (5 bases). Germline values: CDR1 SGHTA, CDR2 FQGNSA. Trimming removed 3 bases at V and 1 base at J, with 12 bases between. The CDR3 is made up of 15 amino acids. CDR3 in amino acids: CASSFGALTNTEAFF. In DNA form, the CDR3 reads TGTGCCAGCAGCTTTGGGGCTCTTACGAACACTGAAGCTTTCTTT.

This clonotype was seen ten or more times. In nucleotides, the CDR3 is TGTGCCAGCAGCTTACAGGTCACCCGAGGGGAGACCCAGTACTTC. Its protein product is CASSLQVTRGETQYF. The chain combines TRBV7-2 with TRBJ2-5, with D possibly matching TRBD2 (5 bases). Germline CDR1 SGHTA, CDR2 FQGNSA. The CDR3 sequence is 15 residues long. V was pared by 2 bases and J by 5 bases, with 15 bases between.

This clonotype was seen many times. The chain couples TRBV2 to TRBJ1-1; D gene unclear. Deletions cut 4 bases from V and 5 bases from J, with 14 bases between. The germline V gene encodes CDR1 SNHLY and CDR2 FYNNEI. This CDR3 contains 14 residues. For the CDR3, the DNA is TGTGCCAGCAGTGCTACCGCGGAGGTAACTGAAGCTTTCTTT. Protein sequence: CASSATAEVTEAFF.

As concerns this clonotype: A read error is possible here, since a much larger clone lies one base away. This chain links TRBV9 with TRBJ1-5; weak D call: TRBD1 (5 bases). The CDR3 has 13 amino acids. V lost 7 bases and J 4 bases, leaving 12 bases between the germline ends. CDR1 SGDLS and CDR2 YYNGEE come from the germline V gene. The CDR3 loop reads CASGGMGNQPQHF. As DNA, the CDR3 is TGTGCCAGCGGGGGAATGGGGAATCAGCCCCAGCATTTT.

This clonotype was observed a few times. The chain carries TRBV4-1 and TRBJ2-1; D unclear. Trimming shortened V by 1 base and J by 0 bases, and 13 bases separated the two germline ends. Looked up from germline, CDR1 is MGHRA and CDR2 is YSYEKL. The CDR3 is made up of 17 amino acids. The CDR3 is CASSQVPSRGSYNEQFF. CDR3 coding DNA: TGCGCCAGCAGCCAAGTCCCCTCTCGCGGCTCCTACAATGAGCAGTTCTTC.

About this clonotype: Sequence at one end of the junction differs from germline and may be a read error. This chain links TRBV19 with TRBJ2-2; TRBD1 agrees at 7 bases. Germline values: CDR1 LNHDA, CDR2 SQIVND (reference sequence). The CDR3 sequence is 15 residues long. The CDR3 region has the DNA TGTGCCAGTAGAAATGAACAGGGGAACGCCGGGGAGCTGTTTTTT. Translating gives CASRNEQGNAGELFF.

The rearrangement joins TRBV19 to TRBJ2-1; 12 nucleotides agree with TRBD1. V shed 5 bases, J shed 0 bases, and the junction held 14 bases outside the gene matches. The CDR3 runs 20 residues. CDR1 and CDR2 from the germline V gene are LNHDA and SQIVND (reference sequence). Here the CDR3 reads CASSLLRDRGQKLSYNEQFF. DNA for the CDR3: TGTGCCAGTAGTCTTCTCCGGGACAGGGGGCAAAAACTCTCCTACAATGAGCAGTTCTTC.

This clonotype was counted ten times or more. V usage is TRBV7-6 and J usage is TRBJ2-3; D not certain. CDR3 length: 13 amino acids. Looked up from germline, CDR1 is SGHVS and CDR2 is FNYEAQ. V lost 8 bases, J lost 5 bases, and 14 bases lay in between. CDR3 region: CASGIGQQDTQYF. In DNA form, the CDR3 reads TGTGCCAGCGGTATAGGGCAACAAGATACGCAGTATTTT.

This clonotype was observed at least ten times. The chain couples TRBV4-3 to TRBJ1-2, with D tentatively TRBD1 (5 bases). Looked up from germline, CDR1 is LGHNA and CDR2 is YSLEER. This CDR3 contains 15 residues. Trimming took 0 bases from V and 1 from J, leaving 9 bases between them. In DNA form, the CDR3 reads TGCGCCAGCAGCCAAGATACGACAGATAACTATGGCTACACCTTC. Its protein is CASSQDTTDNYGYTF.

This clonotype was counted at least ten times. This chain connects TRBV7-3 to TRBJ1-1; unclear D gene. Per germline, CDR1 SGHTA and CDR2 FQGTGA. V was trimmed by 2 bases and J by 2 bases, leaving 6 bases between them. CDR3 size: 13 residues. The CDR3 region has the DNA TGTGCCAGCAGCTTACAGGACAACACTGAAGCTTTCTTT. It codes for CASSLQDNTEAFF. The full variable domain, its missing parts supplied by reference TRBV7-3 and TRBJ1-1, is GAGVSQTPSNKVTEKGKYVELRCDPISGHTALYWYRQSLGQGPEFLIYFQGTGAADDSGLPNDRFFAVRPEGSVSTLKIQRTERGDSAVYLCASSLQDNTEAFFGQGTRLTVV.

This clonotype was seen repeatedly, ten times or more. The V call is TRBV24-1, the J call TRBJ1-5; 8 bases agree with TRBD1. The CDR3 is made up of 16 amino acids. Germline V CDR1 and CDR2: KGHDR, SFDVKD. V gave up 0 bases and J gave up 2 bases; unmatched junction bases: 2. The CDR3 bases are TGTGCCACCAGTGATTTGGGACAGGGACGCAATCAGCCCCAGCATTTT. This codes for CATSDLGQGRNQPQHF.

Many counts were recorded for this clonotype. A much larger clone sits a single nucleotide away, making a read error possible. CDR3 DNA: TGTGCCACCAGCAGAGAGAGGTATGAGCAGTTCTTC. Translating it yields CATSRERYEQFF. The rearrangement links TRBV15 to TRBJ2-1; D remains ambiguous. The CDR3 contains 12 residues. Germline CDR1 LNHNV, CDR2 YYDKDF (reference sequence). V was shortened by 0 bases and J by 8 bases, with 5 bases between the two germline ends.

This clonotype came up many times. The rearrangement joins TRBV7-2 to TRBJ2-3; TRBD2 might be the D (6 bases). This CDR3 contains 15 residues. The germline V and J ends were trimmed by 6 bases and 2 bases, with 15 bases remaining between them. CDR1 SGHTA and CDR2 FQGNSA come from the germline V gene. The DNA of the CDR3 is TGTGCCAGCAGATCAGGTGGGGGGATCACAGATACGCAGTATTTT. Protein: CASRSGGGITDTQYF.

This clonotype was found many times. V and J are TRBV18 and TRBJ2-7; tentative D call: TRBD2 (5 bases). Trimming took off 0 bases at V and 7 bases at J, with 13 bases between the two ends. This CDR3 region has 14 residues. Germline CDR1 KGHSH, CDR2 LQKENI. The chain's CDR3 is CASSPPGSDGEQYF. The CDR3 coding sequence is TGTGCCAGCTCACCACCGGGGAGCGACGGGGAGCAGTACTTC.

Concerning this clonotype: Relative to the germline gene, one junction end is altered; a read error may explain this. The chain carries TRBV28 and TRBJ2-1, with D possibly matching TRBD2 (5 bases). The CDR3 has 15 amino acids. CDR1 is MDHEN, CDR2 SYDVKM, per germline. CDR3 amino acids: CASSFLASWRNEQSF. The CDR3 DNA reads as TGTGCCAGCAGTTTCCTGGCTAGCTGGAGGAATGAGCAGTCCTTC.

This clonotype came up many times. The rearrangement joins TRBV10-3 to TRBJ1-5; tentative D call: TRBD1 (6 bases). This CDR3 region has 16 residues. The germline gives CDR1 ENHRY, CDR2 SYGVKD. With 0 bases removed from V and 7 bases from J, the gap between germline ends came to 16 bases. The CDR3 loop reads CAISESERQGIQPQHF. In nucleotides, the CDR3 is TGTGCCATCAGTGAGTCAGAAAGGCAGGGGATACAGCCCCAGCATTTT.

In this sample, this clonotype turned up many times. The chain uses TRBV5-1 and TRBJ2-1; D is uncertain. Germline values: CDR1 SGHRS, CDR2 YFSETQ. Trimming pared 0 bases from V and 5 bases from J, leaving 3 bases between. The CDR3 contains 12 residues. The CDR3 loop reads CASSLADNEQFF. DNA for the CDR3: TGCGCCAGCAGCTTGGCGGACAATGAGCAGTTCTTC.

Remarks on this clonotype: A read error may account for a junction end that differs from germline. The V and J genes are TRBV7-2 and TRBJ2-1, with D possibly matching TRBD2 (5 bases). This CDR3 has 12 residues. CDR1 and CDR2 (germline): SGHTA, FQGNSA. DNA of the CDR3: TGTGCCAGCAGATATACGGAGGATGAGCACTTCTTC. Translating gives CASRYTEDEHFF.

This clonotype was seen many times. The V and J genes are TRBV18 and TRBJ1-3, with TRBD1 identical over 8 bases. In germline, CDR1 is KGHSH, CDR2 LQKENI. This CDR3 region has 16 residues. After removal of 3 bases from V and 4 bases from J, the junction contained 8 bases not matched to a gene. CDR3 in DNA: TGTGCCAGCTCACCTGCAACTGGACAGGGCGGAAACACCATATATTTT. Protein: CASSPATGQGGNTIYF. Looking up the rest from reference TRBV18 and TRBJ1-3 gives the full variable domain: NAGVMQNPRHLVRRRGQEARLRCSPMKGHSHVYWYRQLPEEGLKFMVYLQKENIIDESGMPKERFSAEFPKEGPSILRIQQVVRGDSAAYFCASSPATGQGGNTIYFGEGSWLTVV.

This clonotype was observed a handful of times. The chain couples TRBV5-1 to TRBJ2-2; no definite D call. Trimming pared 3 bases from V and 1 base from J, leaving 16 bases between. This CDR3 has 17 residues. Germline lookup yields CDR1 SGHRS and CDR2 YFSETQ. CDR3 sequence (DNA): TGCGCCAGCAGCTCGGACGTCCAGAAAAGGAACACCGGGGAGCTGTTTTTT. Protein product: CASSSDVQKRNTGELFF. Full variable domain (remainder filled in from reference TRBV5-1 and TRBJ2-2): KAGVTQTPRYLIKTRGQQVTLSCSPISGHRSVSWYQQTPGQGLQFLFEYFSETQRNKGNFPGRFSGRQFSNSRSEMNVSTLELGDSALYLCASSSDVQKRNTGELFFGEGSRLTVL.

The chain is built from TRBV7-8 and TRBJ1-1, with 9 bases matching TRBD1. The junction had 6 bases not matched to a gene; V was cut back by 6 bases and J by 4 bases. The CDR3 has 14 residues. Germline V lookup: CDR1 SGHVS, CDR2 FQNEAQ. CDR3 coding DNA: TGTGCCAGCAGGACCGGGACAGGGAGCACTGAAGCTTTCTTT. Its translation: CASRTGTGSTEAFF.

Ten or more counts support this clonotype. The V gene is TRBV5-1, the J gene TRBJ1-1; D not resolved. The V and J ends lost 0 bases and 11 bases respectively, with 14 bases between them. The germline gives CDR1 SGHRS, CDR2 YFSETQ. The CDR3 has 13 residues. In DNA, the CDR3 is TGCGCCAGCAGCTTGGAGGCGGCCCCTCTGGCTTTCTTT. Translation: CASSLEAAPLAFF.

Ten or more counts support this clonotype. This chain connects TRBV27 to TRBJ2-7; tentatively, D is TRBD2 (5 bases). V dropped 4 bases and J dropped 2 bases, with 12 bases sitting between them. The CDR3 is made up of 14 amino acids. CDR1 and CDR2 from the germline V gene are MNHEY and SMNVEV (reference sequence). This chain's CDR3 is CASSSIDGAYEQYF. The CDR3 DNA is TGTGCCAGCAGTTCTATCGACGGGGCCTACGAGCAGTACTTC.

This clonotype was seen a few times. Just one base apart from a much larger clone, this may be a read error. This sequence joins TRBV7-2 and TRBJ2-1; no clear D gene. The germline gives CDR1 SGHTA, CDR2 FQGNSA. There are 12 residues in the CDR3. V lost 2 bases to trimming and J lost 7 bases, with 6 bases between them. The CDR3 sequence: CTSSLTRNEQFF. DNA for the CDR3: TGTACCAGCAGCTTAACCCGGAATGAGCAGTTCTTC.

This clonotype was detected only a few times. Sequence at one end of the junction differs from germline and may be a read error. The chain employs TRBV6-6 and TRBJ2-1, with 8 bases that match TRBD1. The germline gives CDR1 MNHNY, CDR2 SVGAGI (reference sequence). The CDR3 runs to 13 residues. The CDR3 sequence is CSRAGGQFDEHFF. The CDR3 coding sequence is TGTTCTAGGGCAGGGGGCCAGTTTGATGAGCACTTCTTC.

In this sample, this clonotype turned up many times. This chain joins TRBV7-9 and TRBJ1-5; D is unresolved. The CDR3 is 16 amino acids. Trimming stripped 3 bases from V and 1 base from J, with 13 bases between. The germline V gene encodes CDR1 SEHNR and CDR2 FQNEAQ (reference sequence). CDR3 loop: CASSLSVTGSNQPQHF. The CDR3 DNA follows: TGTGCCAGCAGCTTGTCAGTAACGGGGAGCAATCAGCCCCAGCATTTT.

This clonotype was seen at least ten times. J is TRBJ2-5 and V is TRBV18; 11 bases agree with TRBD1. Germline V gene data show CDR1 as KGHSH and CDR2 as LQKENI. J gave up 4 bases and V 5 bases, and 3 bases lay outside the gene matches. This CDR3 comprises 14 residues. DNA of the CDR3: TGTGCCAGCTCAACGGACAGGGGGCCAGAGACCCAGTACTTC. It encodes CASSTDRGPETQYF.